This entry concerns a single T cell receptor (beta chain). No antigen is known for it. This CDR3 comprises 17 residues. Germline assignment: CDR1 SGHAT and CDR2 FQNNGV. V lost 4 bases, J lost 0 bases, and 17 bases lay in between. The data originate from a study of OX40 agonist ivuxolimab in advanced cancers. Whole-study context: Clinicians treated patients with ivuxolimab, an agonistic anti-OX40 (CD134) antibody. Having had anti-PD-1, anti-PD-L1 or anti-CTLA-4 therapy before was allowed, and roughly 40% had some. Study-level findings and limits: The investigators did not determine what antigen specificity the expanded peripheral T cells had. Those patients achieving a partial response at 0.1-3.0 mg/kg showed among the lowest clonal expansion.

Sequencing was performed with immunoSEQ multiplex PCR; in TCRdb, only in-frame clones are kept and a portion is missing. The repertoire holds tens of thousands of clones, with 70% to 90% as singletons. The chain carries TRBV11-2 and TRBJ2-3; D possibly uses TRBD1 or TRBD2 (6 bases each). Sequenced here: CD4+ or CD8+ T cells sorted from blood, sampled in a trial of the OX40 agonist ivuxolimab. The TCR was taken from an adult with an advanced solid tumor such as melanoma, head and neck, liver or kidney cancer. The CDR3 region has the DNA TGTGCCAGCAGCTCCATTGGCGGGACAACTAGCACAGATACGCAGTATTTT. The encoded protein is CASSSIGGTTSTDTQYF.